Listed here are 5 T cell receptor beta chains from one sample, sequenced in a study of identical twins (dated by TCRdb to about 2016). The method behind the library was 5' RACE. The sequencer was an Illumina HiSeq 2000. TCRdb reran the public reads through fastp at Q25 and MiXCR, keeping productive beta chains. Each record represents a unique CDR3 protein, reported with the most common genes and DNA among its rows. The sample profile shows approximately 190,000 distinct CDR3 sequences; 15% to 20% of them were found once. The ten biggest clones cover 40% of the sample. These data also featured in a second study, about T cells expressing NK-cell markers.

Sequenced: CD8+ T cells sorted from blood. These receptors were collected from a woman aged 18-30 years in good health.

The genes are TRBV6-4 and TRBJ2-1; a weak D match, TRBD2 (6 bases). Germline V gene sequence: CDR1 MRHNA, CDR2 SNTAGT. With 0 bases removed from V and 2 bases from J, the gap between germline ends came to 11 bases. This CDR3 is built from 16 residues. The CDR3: CASSDSSGHPYNEQFF. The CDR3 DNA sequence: TGTGCCAGCAGTGACTCGAGCGGGCACCCCTACAATGAGCAGTTCTTC.

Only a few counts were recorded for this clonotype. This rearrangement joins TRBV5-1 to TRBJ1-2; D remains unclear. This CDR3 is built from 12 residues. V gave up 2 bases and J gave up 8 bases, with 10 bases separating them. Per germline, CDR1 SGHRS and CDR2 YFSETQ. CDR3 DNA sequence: TGCGCCAGCAGCTTTGGTAACGCGGGCTACACCTTC. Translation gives CASSFGNAGYTF.

The CDR3, as DNA: TGTGCCAGCAGTTTGTACGCAAGCTATGGCTACACCTTC. Translating it yields CASSLYASYGYTF. This chain uses TRBV12-3 or TRBV12-4 with TRBJ1-2; no clear D. The CDR3 runs to 13 residues. The V end lost 3 bases, the J end lost 4 bases, and 9 bases lay between the germline ends.

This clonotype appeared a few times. CDR3 bases: TGTGCCAGCAGTCTGGAACAGGGGGCCGCCACTGAAGCTTTCTTT. This gives the protein CASSLEQGAATEAFF. This chain links TRBV7-9 with TRBJ1-1; the match to TRBD1 covers 9 bases. The CDR3 length is 15 residues. The trim removed 6 bases at V and 4 bases at J, leaving 9 bases unmatched. Germline assignment: CDR1 SEHNR and CDR2 FQNEAQ (reference sequence).

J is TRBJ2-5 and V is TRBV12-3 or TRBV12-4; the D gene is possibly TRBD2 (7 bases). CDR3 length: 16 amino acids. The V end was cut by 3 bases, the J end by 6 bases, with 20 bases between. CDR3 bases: TGTGCCAGCAGTTTCTTGGGAGGGGGGACGGGGCAGACCCAGTACTTC. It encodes CASSFLGGGTGQTQYF.